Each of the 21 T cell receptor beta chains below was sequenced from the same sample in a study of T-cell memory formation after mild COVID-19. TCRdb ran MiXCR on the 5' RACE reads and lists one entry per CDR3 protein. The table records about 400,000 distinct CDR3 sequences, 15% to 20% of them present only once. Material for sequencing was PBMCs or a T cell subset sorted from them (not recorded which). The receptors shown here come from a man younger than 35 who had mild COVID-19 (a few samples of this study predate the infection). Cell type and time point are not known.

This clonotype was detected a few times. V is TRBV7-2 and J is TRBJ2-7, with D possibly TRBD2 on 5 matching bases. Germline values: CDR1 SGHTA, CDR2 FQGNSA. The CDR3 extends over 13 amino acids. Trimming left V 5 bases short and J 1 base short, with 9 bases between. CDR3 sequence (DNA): TGTGCCAGCAGCAAACTAGGATCCTACGAGCAGTACTTC. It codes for CASSKLGSYEQYF.

CDR3 nucleotides: TGCAGCGATCGACTAGCGGGGGGCAATGAGCAGTTCTTC. Translated, it gives CSDRLAGGNEQFF. The genes are TRBV29-1 and TRBJ2-1, with TRBD2 matching 13 bases. From germline, CDR1 is SQVTM and CDR2 ANQGSEA. V trimming: 7 bases; J trimming: 6 bases; junction bases outside the gene matches: 3. CDR3 size: 13 residues.

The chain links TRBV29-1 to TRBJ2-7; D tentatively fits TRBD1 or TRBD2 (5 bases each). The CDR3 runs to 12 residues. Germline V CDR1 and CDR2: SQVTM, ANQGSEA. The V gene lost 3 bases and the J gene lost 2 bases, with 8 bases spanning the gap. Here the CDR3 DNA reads TGCAGCGTTGATCAGGGAGCCTACGAGCAGTACTTC. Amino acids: CSVDQGAYEQYF.

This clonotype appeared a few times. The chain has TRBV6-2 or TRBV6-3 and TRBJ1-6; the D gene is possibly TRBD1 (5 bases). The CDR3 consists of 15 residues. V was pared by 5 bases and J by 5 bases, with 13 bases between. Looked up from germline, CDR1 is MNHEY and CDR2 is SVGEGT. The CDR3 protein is CASSTYGTDNSPLHF. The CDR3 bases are TGTGCCAGCAGTACCTATGGGACGGATAATTCACCCCTCCACTTT.

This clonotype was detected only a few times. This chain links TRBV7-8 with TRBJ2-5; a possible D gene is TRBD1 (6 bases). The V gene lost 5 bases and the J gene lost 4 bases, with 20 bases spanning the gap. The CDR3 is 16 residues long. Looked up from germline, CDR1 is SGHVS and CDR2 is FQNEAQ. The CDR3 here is CASSKLGTGISETQYF. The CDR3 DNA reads TGTGCCAGCAGCAAACTGGGAACAGGGATATCAGAGACCCAGTACTTC.

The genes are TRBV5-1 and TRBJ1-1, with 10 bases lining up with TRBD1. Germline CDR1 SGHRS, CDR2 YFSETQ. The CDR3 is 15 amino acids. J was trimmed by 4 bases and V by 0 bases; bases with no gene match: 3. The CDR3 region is CASSLVGQGTTEAFF. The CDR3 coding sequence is TGCGCCAGCAGCTTGGTGGGACAGGGGACCACTGAAGCTTTCTTT.

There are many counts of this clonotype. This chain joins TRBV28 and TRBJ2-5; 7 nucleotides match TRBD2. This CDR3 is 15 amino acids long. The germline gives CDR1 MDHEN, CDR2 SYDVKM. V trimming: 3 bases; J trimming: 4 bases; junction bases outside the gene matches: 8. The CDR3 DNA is TGTGCCAGCAGTTTCCCCTCTGGGACTATAGAGACCCAGTACTTC. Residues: CASSFPSGTIETQYF.

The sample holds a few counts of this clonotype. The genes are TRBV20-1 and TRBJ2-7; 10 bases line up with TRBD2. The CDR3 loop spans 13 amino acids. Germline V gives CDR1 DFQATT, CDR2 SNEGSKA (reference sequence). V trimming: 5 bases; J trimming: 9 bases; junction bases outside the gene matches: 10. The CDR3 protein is CSAASGGIKVQYV. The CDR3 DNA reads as TGCAGTGCTGCTAGCGGGGGCATTAAGGTGCAGTACGTC.

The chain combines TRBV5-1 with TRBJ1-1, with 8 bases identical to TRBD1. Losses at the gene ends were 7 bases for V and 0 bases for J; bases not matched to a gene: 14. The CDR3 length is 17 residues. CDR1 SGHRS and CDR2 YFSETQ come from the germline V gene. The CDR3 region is CASSGGQGEGMNTEAFF. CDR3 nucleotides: TGCGCCAGCTCGGGAGGACAGGGAGAGGGGATGAACACTGAAGCTTTCTTT.

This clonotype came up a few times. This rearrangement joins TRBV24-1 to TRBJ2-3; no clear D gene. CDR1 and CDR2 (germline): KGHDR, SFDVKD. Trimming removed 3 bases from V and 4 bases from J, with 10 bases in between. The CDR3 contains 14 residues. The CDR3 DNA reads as TGTGCCACCAGTGATAGAAAAGGCCCAGATACGCAGTATTTT. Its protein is CATSDRKGPDTQYF.

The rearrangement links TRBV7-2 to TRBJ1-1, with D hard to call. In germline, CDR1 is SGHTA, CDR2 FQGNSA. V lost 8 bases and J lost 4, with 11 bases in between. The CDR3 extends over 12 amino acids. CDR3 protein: CASHQMATEAFF. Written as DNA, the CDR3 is TGTGCCAGCCACCAAATGGCCACTGAAGCTTTCTTT.

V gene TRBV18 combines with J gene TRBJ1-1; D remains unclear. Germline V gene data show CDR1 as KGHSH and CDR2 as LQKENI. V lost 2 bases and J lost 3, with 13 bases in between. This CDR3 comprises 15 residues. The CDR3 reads CASSPAIQQYTEAFF. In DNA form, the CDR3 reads TGTGCCAGCTCACCAGCCATCCAACAGTACACTGAAGCTTTCTTT.

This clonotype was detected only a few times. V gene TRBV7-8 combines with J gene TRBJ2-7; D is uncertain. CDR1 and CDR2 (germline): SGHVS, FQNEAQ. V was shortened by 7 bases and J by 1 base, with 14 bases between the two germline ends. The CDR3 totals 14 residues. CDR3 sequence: CASKTGTGSYEQYF. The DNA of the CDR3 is TGTGCCAGCAAAACGGGTACCGGGTCCTACGAGCAGTACTTC.

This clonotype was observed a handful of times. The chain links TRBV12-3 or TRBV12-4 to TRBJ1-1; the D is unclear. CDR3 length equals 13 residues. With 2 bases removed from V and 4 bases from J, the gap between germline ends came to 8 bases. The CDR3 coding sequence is TGTGCCAGCAGTTTAAGGGTGCTCACTGAAGCTTTCTTT. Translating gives CASSLRVLTEAFF.

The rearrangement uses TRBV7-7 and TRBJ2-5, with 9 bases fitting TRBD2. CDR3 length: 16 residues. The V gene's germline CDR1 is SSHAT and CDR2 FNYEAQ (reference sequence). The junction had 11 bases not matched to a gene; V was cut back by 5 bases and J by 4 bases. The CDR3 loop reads CASSAQVAGGRETQYF. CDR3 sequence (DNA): TGTGCCAGCAGCGCCCAGGTGGCGGGGGGGCGAGAGACCCAGTACTTC.

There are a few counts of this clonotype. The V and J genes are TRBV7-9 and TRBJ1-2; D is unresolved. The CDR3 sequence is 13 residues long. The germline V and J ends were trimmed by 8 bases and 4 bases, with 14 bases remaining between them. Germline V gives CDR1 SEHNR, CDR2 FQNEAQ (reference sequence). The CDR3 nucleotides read TGTGCCAGCGGCGGAGAAAAGCTCTATGGCTACACCTTC. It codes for CASGGEKLYGYTF. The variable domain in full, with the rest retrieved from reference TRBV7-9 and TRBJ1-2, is DTGVSQNPRHKITKRGQNVTFRCDPISEHNRLYWYRQTLGQGPEFLTYFQNEAQLEKSRLLSDRFSAERPKGSFSTLEIQRTEQGDSAMYLCASGGEKLYGYTFGSGTRLTVV.

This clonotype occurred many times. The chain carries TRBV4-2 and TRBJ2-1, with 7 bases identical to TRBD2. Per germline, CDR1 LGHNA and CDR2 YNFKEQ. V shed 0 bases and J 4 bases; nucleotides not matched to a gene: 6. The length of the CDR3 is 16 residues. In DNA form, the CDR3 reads TGTGCCAGCAGCCAAGATGACGGGGGGACGTACAATGAGCAGTTCTTC. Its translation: CASSQDDGGTYNEQFF.

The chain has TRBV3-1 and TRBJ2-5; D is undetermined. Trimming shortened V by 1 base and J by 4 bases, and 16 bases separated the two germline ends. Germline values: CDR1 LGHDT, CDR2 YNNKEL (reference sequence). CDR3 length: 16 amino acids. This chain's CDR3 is CASSQANFNYGETQYF. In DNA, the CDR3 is TGTGCCAGCAGCCAAGCTAACTTTAACTACGGAGAGACCCAGTACTTC.

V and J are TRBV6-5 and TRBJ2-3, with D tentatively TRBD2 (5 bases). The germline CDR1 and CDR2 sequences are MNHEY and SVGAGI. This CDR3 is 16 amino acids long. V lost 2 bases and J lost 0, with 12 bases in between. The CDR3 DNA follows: TGTGCCAGCAGTTACGCTCGAGCTAGCAGCACAGATACGCAGTATTTT. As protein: CASSYARASSTDTQYF.

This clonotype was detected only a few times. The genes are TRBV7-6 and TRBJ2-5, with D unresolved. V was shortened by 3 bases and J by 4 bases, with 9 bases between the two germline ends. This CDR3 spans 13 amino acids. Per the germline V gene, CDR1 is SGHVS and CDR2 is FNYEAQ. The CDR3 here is CASSFQVGETQYF. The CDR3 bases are TGTGCCAGCAGCTTCCAGGTGGGAGAGACCCAGTACTTC. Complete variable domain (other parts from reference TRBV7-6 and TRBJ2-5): GAGVSQSPRYKVTKRGQDVALRCDPISGHVSLYWYRQALGQGPEFLTYFNYEAQQDKSGLPNDRFSAERPEGSISTLTIQRTEQRDSAMYRCASSFQVGETQYFGPGTRLLVL.

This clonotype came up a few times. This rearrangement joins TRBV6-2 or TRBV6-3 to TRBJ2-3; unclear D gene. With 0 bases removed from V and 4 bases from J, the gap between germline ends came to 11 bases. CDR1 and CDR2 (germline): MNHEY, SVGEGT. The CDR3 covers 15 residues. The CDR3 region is CASSYSLGVPDTQYF. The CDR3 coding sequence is TGTGCCAGCAGTTACTCCCTAGGCGTTCCAGATACGCAGTATTTT.